These 26 T cell receptor beta chains share one sample of origin, sequenced in a study of PD-1 blockade in classical Hodgkin lymphoma (dated by TCRdb to 2018 to 2021). The method behind the library was the immunoSEQ multiplex PCR assay. TCRdb's version of the immuneACCESS table is confined to in-frame rearrangements and falls short of the full clone set. An unresolved V gene accounts for under half of the shortfall where checked; the remainder is of unknown origin. The sample records approximately 52,000 clones, approximately 89% of which are singletons. The ten most abundant clones make up approximately 7% of the sample. The time point label for this specimen denotes: cycle 4 day 1 (C4D1), after 6 weeks of nivolumab. Every trial patient had relapsed after autologous stem cell transplantation, and cohorts A, B and C differed in prior brentuximab vedotin exposure. The sample here was peripheral blood mononuclear cells (PBMCs), taken before the fourth cycle of nivolumab. The receptors here all came from a human donor with classical Hodgkin lymphoma.

This chain uses TRBV5-6 with TRBJ2-5, with TRBD2 matching 7 bases. The trim removed 5 bases at V and 1 base at J, leaving 11 bases unmatched. There are 16 residues in the CDR3. Germline V CDR1 and CDR2: SGHDT, YYEEEE. CDR3 bases: TGTGCCAGCAGGAAAAGCACTAGCGTGCCCCAAGAGACCCAGTACTTC. This encodes CASRKSTSVPQETQYF.

The chain recombines TRBV5-1 with TRBJ2-7, with 10 nucleotides matching TRBD2. The V gene end was trimmed by 0 bases and the J gene end by 1 base; junction bases not matched to a gene: 1. CDR3 length: 15 residues. CDR1 and CDR2 (germline): SGHRS, YFSETQ. The CDR3 spells CASSLGTSGSYEQYF. The CDR3 DNA follows: TGCGCCAGCAGCTTGGGGACTAGCGGTTCCTACGAGCAGTACTTC.

A few counts support this clone. This chain joins TRBV19 and TRBJ2-2; D perhaps matches TRBD1 (6 bases). Trimming took 6 bases from V and 3 from J, leaving 14 bases between them. Per germline, CDR1 LNHDA and CDR2 SQIVND (reference sequence). The CDR3 covers 15 residues. The chain's CDR3 is CASRSGVVDTGELFF. The CDR3 DNA sequence: TGTGCCAGTAGATCAGGGGTCGTCGACACCGGGGAGCTGTTTTTT.

The chain has TRBV11-2 and TRBJ2-1, with D tentatively TRBD1 or TRBD2 (5 bases each). The germline V gene encodes CDR1 SGHAT and CDR2 FQNNGV. There are 13 residues in the CDR3. V lost 4 bases and J 9 bases, leaving 13 bases between the germline ends. The CDR3 DNA is TGTGCCAGCAGCTCTGGGGGAAACACTGAGCAGTTCTTC. Protein sequence: CASSSGGNTEQFF.

This clone has more than one count but fewer than ten. The chain links TRBV6-5 to TRBJ2-5; D is undetermined. The CDR3 extends over 13 amino acids. Germline V gives CDR1 MNHEY, CDR2 SVGAGI. Trimming shortened V by 5 bases and J by 1 base, and 8 bases separated the two germline ends. CDR3 loop: CASSREIQETQYF. CDR3 in DNA: TGTGCCAGCAGTAGAGAGATCCAAGAGACCCAGTACTTC.

This sequence joins TRBV10-2 and TRBJ1-5; 9 bases align to TRBD1. With 3 bases clipped from V and 0 bases from J, the junction kept 9 bases outside the gene matches. The CDR3 is 18 residues long. Germline loops: CDR1 WSHSY, CDR2 SAAADI. CDR3 nucleotides: TGCGCCAGCAGTGATTATGGGACAGGGAGATATAGCAATCAGCCCCAGCATTTT. This gives the protein CASSDYGTGRYSNQPQHF.

This clone was seen only once. The V and J genes are TRBV7-9 and TRBJ2-1, with TRBD2 identical over 8 bases. The CDR3 length is 17 residues. Germline V CDR1 and CDR2: SEHNR, FQNEAQ (reference sequence). V was clipped by 5 bases and J by 0 bases; unmatched bases: 9. CDR3 in amino acids: CASSQRTSPSSYNEQFF. CDR3 bases: TGTGCCAGCAGCCAAAGGACTAGCCCGAGCTCCTACAATGAGCAGTTCTTC.

V and J are TRBV28 and TRBJ1-5; perhaps TRBD1 as D (5 bases). The length of the CDR3 is 16 residues. Germline-derived CDR1 and CDR2 are MDHEN and SYDVKM. V dropped 4 bases and J dropped 5 bases, with 18 bases sitting between them. CDR3 nucleotides: TGTGCCAGCAGTTATGACACCAAGGGGAAGGATCAGCCCCAGCATTTT. As protein: CASSYDTKGKDQPQHF.

The V call is TRBV27, the J call TRBJ2-7; D is unclear. This CDR3 has 11 residues. Deletions cut 7 bases from V and 7 bases from J, with 11 bases between. Germline V gives CDR1 MNHEY, CDR2 SMNVEV (reference sequence). The CDR3 here is CASIVGSEQYF. As DNA, the CDR3 is TGTGCCAGCATAGTGGGGTCAGAGCAGTACTTC.

The chain recombines TRBV9 with TRBJ2-3; D may be TRBD1 (7 bases). Deletions cut 0 bases from V and 1 base from J, with 15 bases between. This CDR3 is 17 amino acids long. CDR1 and CDR2 from the germline V gene are SGDLS and YYNGEE. The CDR3 DNA follows: TGTGCCAGCAGCGTAGCCCGCAGGGGGGAGGGCACAGATACGCAGTATTTT. This sequence encodes CASSVARRGEGTDTQYF.

The chain has TRBV2 and TRBJ2-2; 8 bases are a match to TRBD1. CDR1 SNHLY and CDR2 FYNNEI come from the germline V gene. CDR3 length: 15 residues. Trimming at V came to 6 bases and at J to 0 bases, leaving 3 bases not matched to a gene. CDR3: CASRRTGTNTGELFF. The CDR3 DNA sequence: TGTGCCAGCAGGAGGACAGGGACGAACACCGGGGAGCTGTTTTTT.

The J gene is TRBJ2-1, the V gene TRBV29-1; D gene uncertain. With 5 bases removed from V and 7 bases from J, the gap between germline ends came to 12 bases. Germline assignment: CDR1 SQVTM and CDR2 ANQGSEA. This CDR3 region has 12 residues. CDR3: CSVSPPGNEQFF. Written as DNA, the CDR3 is TGCAGCGTTTCCCCCCCTGGGAATGAGCAGTTCTTC.

The J gene is TRBJ2-7, the V gene TRBV5-6; 11 bases fit TRBD2. CDR1 is SGHDT and CDR2 is YYEEEE in the germline V gene. The CDR3 has 15 amino acids. Unmatched junction bases numbered 8, after V lost 5 bases and J lost 4 bases. In DNA, the CDR3 is TGTGCCAGCAGTCCCGGACTAGCGGGTGGGTACGAGCAGTACTTC. It translates to CASSPGLAGGYEQYF.

The chain has TRBV2 and TRBJ1-2; perhaps TRBD1 as D (6 bases). Per the germline V gene, CDR1 is SNHLY and CDR2 is FYNNEI. V gave up 10 bases and J gave up 4 bases, with 19 bases separating them. The CDR3 length is 14 residues. In DNA, the CDR3 is TGTGCCACCAAATCATACAGGGTTGTCTATGGCTACACCTTC. It codes for CATKSYRVVYGYTF. The whole variable domain, remainder taken from reference TRBV2 and TRBJ1-2, is EPEVTQTPSHQVTQMGQEVILRCVPISNHLYFYWYRQILGQKVEFLVSFYNNEISEKSEIFDDQFSVERPDGSNFTLKIRSTKLEDSAMYFCATKSYRVVYGYTFGSGTRLTVV.

The chain links TRBV5-1 to TRBJ2-1; 9 nucleotides agree with TRBD1. CDR3 size: 15 residues. Germline V gene sequence: CDR1 SGHRS, CDR2 YFSETQ. The trim removed 3 bases at V and 5 bases at J, leaving 6 bases unmatched. The CDR3 region has the DNA TGCGCCAGCAGCTCGGGACAGGGCATGAACAATGAGCAGTTCTTC. Its translation: CASSSGQGMNNEQFF.

The chain is built from TRBV4-3 and TRBJ2-1; 7 nucleotides match TRBD1. Germline V CDR1 and CDR2: LGHNA, YSLEER. With 8 bases clipped from V and 13 bases from J, the junction kept 14 bases outside the gene matches. This CDR3 has 13 residues. CDR3 nucleotide sequence: TGCGCCAGCCGAGACTTGACAGGGATCGAACAGTTCTTC. It yields the protein CASRDLTGIEQFF.

The chain has TRBV6-1 and TRBJ1-5, with TRBD1 matching 9 bases. V shed 4 bases and J 0 bases; nucleotides not matched to a gene: 7. From germline, CDR1 is MNHNS and CDR2 SASEGT. The CDR3 totals 17 residues. The CDR3 nucleotides are TGTGCCAGCAGTGGCGGACAGGGGACCCATAGCAATCAGCCCCAGCATTTT. This gives the protein CASSGGQGTHSNQPQHF.

This clone was seen a handful of times. This chain connects TRBV5-8 to TRBJ1-5; D remains ambiguous. Germline V lookup: CDR1 SGHTS, CDR2 YDEGEE. Trimming left V 4 bases short and J 5 bases short, with 4 bases between. The CDR3 covers 11 residues. CDR3 sequence reads: CASSQYQPQHF. As DNA, the CDR3 is TGTGCCAGCAGCCAATATCAGCCCCAGCATTTT.

The V call is TRBV19, the J call TRBJ1-4; 9 bases are shared with TRBD1. Trimming at V came to 4 bases and at J to 7 bases, leaving 4 bases not matched to a gene. Germline CDR1 LNHDA, CDR2 SQIVND (reference sequence). CDR3 length: 14 residues. The CDR3 sequence: CASSRDRAGEKLFF. The CDR3 region has the DNA TGTGCCAGTAGTAGGGACAGGGCGGGTGAAAAACTGTTTTTT.

The chain carries TRBV7-3 and TRBJ1-1, with 11 positions matching TRBD1. The CDR3 contains 15 residues. Germline V CDR1 and CDR2: SGHTA, FQGTGA. Trimming took 0 bases from V and 4 from J; bases not matched to a gene: 1. In DNA, the CDR3 is TGTGCCAGCAGCTTAACGGGACAGGGGGGCACTGAAGCTTTCTTT. Translation gives CASSLTGQGGTEAFF.

This chain connects TRBV7-9 to TRBJ2-3, with TRBD2 identical over 10 bases. CDR3 length: 15 amino acids. Trimming took 5 bases from V and 6 from J; bases not matched to a gene: 8. The V gene's germline CDR1 is SEHNR and CDR2 FQNEAQ (reference sequence). The CDR3 loop reads CASSRTSGSADTQYF. The CDR3 DNA reads TGTGCCAGCAGCAGGACTAGCGGAAGTGCGGATACGCAGTATTTT.

This chain connects TRBV5-1 to TRBJ2-7; 8 positions match TRBD1. Per germline, CDR1 SGHRS and CDR2 YFSETQ. V gave up 1 base and J gave up 1 base; unmatched junction bases: 4. The CDR3 extends over 15 amino acids. CDR3 sequence (DNA): TGCGCCAGCAGCTTGCGGACAGGGAGTTCCTACGAGCAGTACTTC. As protein: CASSLRTGSSYEQYF.

V is TRBV6-5 and J is TRBJ2-7; 9 bases agree with TRBD1. There are 12 residues in the CDR3. Germline values: CDR1 MNHEY, CDR2 SVGAGI. The ends lost 10 bases at V and 8 bases at J; junction bases unmatched: 9. CDR3 residues: CATMDRGSKQYF. Here the CDR3 DNA reads TGTGCCACAATGGACAGGGGTTCGAAGCAGTACTTC.

This chain joins TRBV27 and TRBJ1-5; D might be TRBD1 (5 bases). CDR1 and CDR2 (germline): MNHEY, SMNVEV (reference sequence). V lost 5 bases and J 7 bases, leaving 9 bases between the germline ends. The CDR3 sequence is 12 residues long. The CDR3 DNA sequence: TGTGCCAGCAGTCCTCAGGGACAGCCCCAGCATTTT. This sequence encodes CASSPQGQPQHF.

This sequence joins TRBV28 and TRBJ2-1; D remains unclear. The V gene lost 2 bases and the J gene lost 7 bases, with 15 bases spanning the gap. The CDR3 contains 15 residues. Germline V gene sequence: CDR1 MDHEN, CDR2 SYDVKM. The CDR3 DNA is TGTGCCAGCAGTTTAGAAGGGATAACAATGAATGAGCAGTTCTTC. It is translated as CASSLEGITMNEQFF.

This chain uses TRBV18 with TRBJ2-7; D is undetermined. The length of the CDR3 is 14 residues. The V gene lost 0 bases and the J gene lost 6 bases, with 12 bases spanning the gap. The germline V gene has CDR1 KGHSH and CDR2 LQKENI. CDR3 coding DNA: TGTGCCAGCTCACCACCCCTAGGTGTGCGCGAGCAGTACTTC. This sequence encodes CASSPPLGVREQYF.